This T cell receptor (beta chain) was sequenced during a study of identical twins. The CDR3 extends over 18 amino acids. Germline CDR1 is DFQATT and CDR2 is SNEGSKA (reference sequence). The germline V and J ends were trimmed by 5 bases and 2 bases, with 26 bases remaining between them. This clonotype has at least ten counts. TCRdb passed the 5' RACE reads through MiXCR, listing each CDR3 protein once. The data hold 500,000 to 650,000 distinct CDR3 sequences, with roughly 7.1% observed a single time. The same specimen was also included in a second study, on yellow fever vaccine responses in identical twins.

The source of this sequence is a woman between 18 and 29 years old in good health. The chain has TRBV20-1 and TRBJ2-3; D unclear. Sequencing was carried out using PBMCs. The CDR3: CSALSMAAIRMNTDTQYF. The CDR3 DNA sequence: TGCAGTGCTCTATCCATGGCGGCGATAAGGATGAACACAGATACGCAGTATTTT.